This TCR beta chain stems from a study of CD8 T cells in ankylosing spondylitis. Findings and caveats of the study: Clones linked with disease were CD8+ and fairly uncommon in the peripheral blood. Existing reports had already noted some motif variants in reactive arthritis synovial fluid and blood.

Comments on this clonotype: Its antigen is unidentified.

Germline lookup yields CDR1 SGHRS and CDR2 YFSETQ. Losses at the gene ends were 5 bases for V and 5 bases for J; bases not matched to a gene: 5. The CDR3 length is 14 residues. TCRdb fed the 5' RACE reads into MiXCR, producing one record per CDR3 protein. The profile shows under 200,000 distinct CDR3 sequences, about 9.9% of them singletons. The chain recombines TRBV5-1 with TRBJ2-1, with 9 bases lining up with TRBD1. This clonotype was sampled from a male donor with ankylosing spondylitis or in good health (not recorded which). Sequencing was performed on blood, either unsorted or a sorted T cell fraction (not recorded which). Here the CDR3 reads CASRRQGGDNEQFF. The CDR3 DNA sequence: TGCGCCAGCAGGAGACAGGGGGGGGACAATGAGCAGTTCTTC.